This is a list of T cell receptor beta chains from one sample in a study of graft-versus-host responses after intestinal transplantation. TCRdb's copy holds only in-frame clones and misses some; the assay was immunoSEQ multiplex PCR. The sample contains about 57,000 clones, 70% to 90% of which appear only once. Specimen: PBMCs, collected 26 days after transplant. These TCRs come from a human patient who received an intestinal transplant, so some T cells may come from the graft donor. Both conserved end residues are part of each CDR3. The D gene is left open where the match is weak. Only some rows state a clone size, as once, few, many or a class for expanded clones.

D gene	V gene	J gene	clone size	CDR3 protein	CDR3 DNA
TRBD1	TRBV10-3	TRBJ2-7	-	CAIRDPTGGSYEQYF	TGTGCCATCAGGGACCCCACAGGGGGCAGCTACGAGCAGTACTTC
-	TRBV11-1	TRBJ2-5	-	CASSLGRAEDQYF	TGTGCCAGCAGCTTAGGGAGGGCGGAGGACCAGTACTTC
TRBD2	TRBV9	TRBJ2-5	-	CASSRIAGGQETQYF	TGTGCCAGCAGTCGGATCGCGGGGGGGCAAGAGACCCAGTACTTC
TRBD1	TRBV5-1	TRBJ1-2	-	CASRLGQGAFYGYTF	TGCGCCAGCAGACTCGGACAGGGGGCATTCTATGGCTACACCTTC
-	TRBV30	TRBJ1-2	-	CAWSKGYGYTF	TGTGCCTGGAGCAAGGGGTATGGCTACACCTTC
-	TRBV15	TRBJ2-7	-	CATSRARGYEQYF	TGTGCCACCAGCAGAGCTAGAGGCTACGAGCAGTACTTC
-	TRBV5-4	TRBJ2-1	-	CASSFRTLSSYNEQFF	TGTGCCAGCAGCTTCCGAACTTTAAGCTCCTACAATGAGCAGTTCTTC
-	TRBV5-1	TRBJ2-7	-	CASSFGGTGYEQYF	TGCGCCAGCAGCTTCGGGGGAACGGGCTACGAGCAGTACTTC
TRBD1	TRBV6-1	TRBJ2-3	-	CASSETGMGATDTQYF	TGTGCCAGCAGTGAGACAGGGATGGGGGCCACAGATACGCAGTATTTT
-	TRBV9	TRBJ1-5	-	CASSVAGNQPQHF	TGTGCCAGCAGCGTAGCCGGGAATCAGCCCCAGCATTTT
-	TRBV9	TRBJ2-3	-	CASSVDQDTQYF	TGTGCCAGCAGCGTAGATCAAGATACGCAGTATTTT
-	TRBV7-6	TRBJ1-1	-	CASSDERDLRNTEAFF	TGTGCCAGCAGTGACGAACGGGACTTAAGGAACACTGAAGCTTTCTTT
TRBD1	TRBV2	TRBJ1-2	-	CAKGQGNYGYTF	TGTGCCAAAGGACAGGGGAACTATGGCTACACCTTC
-	TRBV6-5	TRBJ2-7	-	CASSRTASSYEQYF	TGTGCCAGCAGTCGGACAGCCTCCTCCTACGAGCAGTACTTC
TRBD2	TRBV4-3	TRBJ2-3	-	CASSQDLASGVTDTQYF	TGCGCCAGCAGCCAAGACCTGGCTAGCGGGGTAACAGATACGCAGTATTTT
TRBD2	TRBV6-1	TRBJ2-3	-	CASGPGGRTDTQYF	TGTGCCAGCGGGCCGGGGGGGCGGACAGATACGCAGTATTTT
TRBD1	TRBV11-3	TRBJ1-1	-	CASSLGQGSEAFF	TGTGCCAGCAGCCTCGGACAGGGCTCTGAAGCTTTCTTT
TRBD1	TRBV19	TRBJ1-6	-	CACPGQASPLHF	TGTGCCTGTCCGGGACAGGCATCACCCCTCCACTTT
TRBD2	TRBV5-1	TRBJ2-3	-	CASSLGTSGGADTQYF	TGCGCCAGCAGCTTGGGGACTAGCGGGGGTGCGGATACGCAGTATTTT
TRBD2	TRBV28	TRBJ2-3	-	CASTSGSSDTQYF	TGTGCCAGCACTAGCGGGAGCTCAGATACGCAGTATTTT
TRBD2	TRBV6-1	TRBJ2-3	-	CASSPASGGPDTQYF	TGTGCCAGCAGTCCGGCTAGCGGGGGGCCTGATACGCAGTATTTT
-	TRBV7-2	TRBJ1-4	-	CASSRDSATNEKLFF	TGTGCCAGCAGCCGGGACTCTGCAACTAATGAAAAACTGTTTTTT
TRBD2	TRBV2	TRBJ2-5	-	CASRALAAVPQETQYF	TGTGCCAGCAGGGCCCTAGCGGCAGTACCTCAAGAGACCCAGTACTTC
-	TRBV28	TRBJ2-7	few	CASSSDIYEQYF	TGTGCCAGCAGTTCGGACATTTACGAGCAGTACTTC
-	TRBV18	TRBJ1-1	-	CASFPDRKNTEAFF	TGTGCCAGCTTCCCAGACAGGAAGAACACTGAAGCTTTCTTT
-	TRBV5-6	TRBJ2-7	-	CASSSPDSTYEQYF	TGTGCCAGCAGCTCACCGGACAGTACCTACGAGCAGTACTTC
TRBD1	TRBV6-1	TRBJ2-1	-	CASSEAPETGSSYNEQFF	TGTGCCAGCAGTGAGGCCCCCGAGACAGGGAGCTCCTACAATGAGCAGTTCTTC
TRBD1	TRBV2	TRBJ1-2	-	CASSVGGQIPF	TGTGCCAGCAGTGTTGGGGGACAGATCCCCTTC
-	TRBV9	TRBJ1-4	-	CASSRSERGTELFF	TGTGCCAGCAGCAGGAGTGAAAGGGGAACGGAACTGTTTTTT
TRBD1	TRBV7-8	TRBJ2-7	-	CASSSQGALTYEQYF	TGTGCCAGCAGCTCCCAGGGGGCGCTCACCTACGAGCAGTACTTC
TRBD2	TRBV7-6	TRBJ2-1	once	CASSLPGLAGSYNEQFF	TGTGCCAGCAGCTTACCAGGACTAGCGGGCTCCTACAATGAGCAGTTCTTC